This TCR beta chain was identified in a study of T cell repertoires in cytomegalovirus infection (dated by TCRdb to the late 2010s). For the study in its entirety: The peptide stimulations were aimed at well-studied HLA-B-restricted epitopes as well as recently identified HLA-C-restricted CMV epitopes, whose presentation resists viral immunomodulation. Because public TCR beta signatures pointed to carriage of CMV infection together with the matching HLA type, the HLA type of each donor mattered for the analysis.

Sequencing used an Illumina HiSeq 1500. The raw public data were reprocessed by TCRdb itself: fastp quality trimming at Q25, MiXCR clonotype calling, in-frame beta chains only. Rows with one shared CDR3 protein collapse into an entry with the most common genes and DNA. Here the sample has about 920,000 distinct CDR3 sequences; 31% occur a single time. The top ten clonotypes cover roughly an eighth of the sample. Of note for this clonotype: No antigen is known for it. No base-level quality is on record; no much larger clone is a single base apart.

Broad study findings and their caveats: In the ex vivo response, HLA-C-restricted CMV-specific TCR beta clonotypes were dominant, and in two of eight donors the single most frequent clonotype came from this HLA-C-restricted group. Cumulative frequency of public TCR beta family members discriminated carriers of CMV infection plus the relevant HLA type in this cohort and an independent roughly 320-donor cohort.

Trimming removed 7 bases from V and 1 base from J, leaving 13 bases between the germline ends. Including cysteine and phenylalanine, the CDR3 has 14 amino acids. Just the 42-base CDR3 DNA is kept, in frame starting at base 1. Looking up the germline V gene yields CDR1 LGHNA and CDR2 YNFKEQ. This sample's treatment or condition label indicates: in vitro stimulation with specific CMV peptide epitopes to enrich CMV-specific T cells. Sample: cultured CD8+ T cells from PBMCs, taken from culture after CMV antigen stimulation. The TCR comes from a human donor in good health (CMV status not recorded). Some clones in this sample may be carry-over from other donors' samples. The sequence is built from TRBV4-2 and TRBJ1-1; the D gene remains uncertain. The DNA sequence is TGTGCCAGCAATAGTGGGCCGGGGAACACTGAAGCTTTCTTT. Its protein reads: CASNSGPGNTEAFF.